The entry below gives a single T cell receptor beta chain sequence along with its context. Its antigen is currently unknown. At one of its ends the junction is not consistent with the germline gene, which may arise from a read error. The record originates from a study of CD8 T cells in ankylosing spondylitis. This CDR3 is built from 18 residues. Study-level results: Within peripheral blood, clones linked to disease were CD8+ and relatively rare.

MiXCR, applied by TCRdb to the 5' RACE reads, yields one record per CDR3 protein. The sample has around 250,000 distinct CDR3 sequences; 18% are singletons. The receptor was derived from a male donor with ankylosing spondylitis or in good health (not recorded which). The chain employs TRBV12-3 or TRBV12-4 and TRBJ2-2; the match to TRBD2 covers 9 bases. Specimen: blood, either unsorted or a sorted T cell fraction (not recorded which). CDR3 amino acids: CAISFLAGGPGNTGELFF. The DNA for the CDR3 is TGTGCCATCAGTTTTCTCGCGGGAGGGCCGGGTAACACCGGGGAGCTGTTTTTT.